The T cell receptor beta chain under discussion was sequenced for a study of cytomegalovirus exposure and HLA in healthy donors. The PCR had 60 Vbeta and 13 Jbeta primers. The data were produced by immunoSEQ multiplex PCR, yet TCRdb's version contains in-frame clones alone and is incomplete. The profile covers roughly 100,000 clones, with about two thirds appearing a single time and roughly 0.79% taken by the ten largest. Study-level points and caveats: It is likely that the observed cluster of highly shared sequence variants was a sequencing artifact. In a later analysis, a genetic analysis reported fewer productive-TCR N-insertions in an Asian-associated ancestry cluster than the cohort average.

Of note for this clone: Antigen specificity is unknown.

The TCR was taken from a boy younger than 18 in good health and CMV-seronegative. Source material: PBMCs.

CDR3 loop: CASTPAGVRTDTQYF. The CDR3, as DNA: TGTGCCAGCACCCCAGCGGGAGTTCGGACAGATACGCAGTATTTT. The V and J genes are TRBV6-5 and TRBJ2-3; TRBD2 aligns across 8 bases. Trimming at V came to 7 bases and at J to 3 bases, leaving 9 bases not matched to a gene. CDR3 length: 15 residues. CDR1 MNHEY and CDR2 SVGAGI come from the germline V gene.